The entry below gives a single T cell receptor (beta chain) sequence along with its context. This clone's antigen is unknown. Within one base of it there is no much larger clone, and no base qualities were kept. This specimen belongs to a study of OX40 agonist ivuxolimab in advanced cancers. About the investigation overall: Ivuxolimab, which targeted the costimulatory receptor OX40 (CD134), was an agonistic, fully human IgG2 monoclonal antibody. Partial responses were achieved by three dose-escalation patients, of whom one had hepatocellular carcinoma and two had cutaneous melanoma. Patients were allowed to have had prior anti-PD-1, anti-PD-L1 or anti-CTLA-4 therapy, and roughly 40% of the dose-escalation patients had been treated with checkpoint inhibitors. A male proportion of approximately 83% and a mean age of 60 years, ranging from about 23 to 90, were recorded for the dose-escalation cohort. The paper covers the monotherapy dose-escalation part of the phase I ivuxolimab trial, which included N ≈ 50 patients. Peripheral TCRbeta sequencing aimed to test whether ivuxolimab altered TCR sequence diversity and caused clonal T-cell expansion. Intravenous ivuxolimab was administered to patients every 2 weeks at six dose levels: 0.01, 0.1, 0.3, 1.5, 3 and 10 mg/kg. Among the approximately 50 dose-escalation patients, around 19 had hepatocellular carcinoma, about 15 melanoma, 9 renal cell carcinoma and 9 head and neck cancer. Summary of the overall study and its limitations: At doses from 0.1 to 3.0 mg/kg, clonal expansion was seen in both CD4+ and CD8+ blood T cells between baseline and week 6. Antigen specificity was not determined for the clonally expanded peripheral T cells. In the 0.1-3.0 mg/kg groups, partial responders had among the lowest normalized peripheral clonal expansion, particularly in CD8+ T cells. Low levels of normalized T-cell clonal expansion were also shown by some nonresponding patients. After ivuxolimab, more expanded clones were found on average in CD8+ T cells than in CD4+ T cells.

To sequence the TCRbeta CDR3 region, genomic DNA was isolated from the sorted cells. TCRbeta CDR3 regions were sequenced using the immunoSEQ Assay. Imported from immuneACCESS, the table was reduced by TCRdb to in-frame sequences with V and J called. These copies leave out some clones; in studies compared against another copy, an unresolved V gene accounts for under half, and the cause of the remainder is not known. This sample has tens of thousands of clones in its table, and roughly four fifths of those were observed once. Together, the top ten hold roughly 2.1% of the sample. The trial excluded patients who had a history of autoimmune disease or who were on systemic immunosuppression. In every dose cohort, peripheral blood was drawn for TCR sequencing at baseline, cycle 4 day 1, and cycle 7 day 1. Samples came from an open-label, multicenter, first-in-human phase I dose-escalation trial of ivuxolimab. Adults with locally advanced or metastatic melanoma, renal cell, hepatocellular, or head and neck squamous cell carcinoma were enrolled in the trial. Before TCR sequencing, CD4+ and CD8+ T cells were separately sorted from peripheral blood.

CDR1 and CDR2 are drawn from the germline V gene (reference sequence): SEHNR, FQNEAQ. The cysteine opens and the phenylalanine closes a CDR3 of 12 amino acids. Just CDR3 DNA is preserved here, 36 bases in frame from base 1. The trim is 5 bases for V and 8 bases for J, with a gap of 10 bases between the germline ends. Material: CD4+ or CD8+ T cells sorted from blood, obtained in a trial of the OX40 agonist ivuxolimab. This receptor was identified in an adult with an advanced solid tumor such as melanoma, head and neck, liver or kidney cancer. The V and J segments used are TRBV7-9 and TRBJ2-4; no D gene is confidently identified. The sequenced DNA: TGTGCCAGCAGCCCCGATGGGTACATTCAGTACTTC. This is translated as CASSPDGYIQYF.